One and the same sample provided the 9 T cell receptor beta chains below, sequenced in a study of molecular identifiers for immune sequencing clone quantification. TCRdb re-called the PCR reads with MiXCR, one entry per CDR3 protein. The repertoire includes 600,000 to 650,000 distinct CDR3 sequences, about 20% of them detected once, and 0.85% sits in the top ten. Input material: naive CD8+ T cells from blood, with Jurkat cell RNA spiked in. The sample's subset: FACS-sorted CD8+CD4-CCR7+CD45RA+ naive T cells. The origin of the receptors is a human donor in good health. Some libraries in this study had Jurkat cell RNA spiked in.

This clonotype has at least ten counts. The chain links TRBV6-5 to TRBJ2-3; TRBD2 matches at 15 bases. With 3 bases clipped from V and 4 bases from J, the junction kept 8 bases outside the gene matches. CDR1 MNHEY and CDR2 SVGAGI come from the germline V gene. The CDR3 length is 18 residues. The CDR3: CASSYGLAGGPAADTQYF. The CDR3 bases are TGTGCCAGCAGTTATGGACTAGCGGGAGGGCCTGCGGCAGATACGCAGTATTTT.

This clonotype was observed a few times. DNA of the CDR3: TGTGCCAGGGCCGGGACAACTAATGAAAAACTGTTTTTT. Translated: CARAGTTNEKLFF. The rearrangement uses TRBV3-2 and TRBJ1-4; the table assigns TRBD1, which was not confirmed against the DNA. TRBV3-2 is given as a pseudogene. The CDR3 extends over 13 amino acids.

This clonotype was observed many times. The rearrangement uses TRBV28 and TRBJ1-5, with D possibly matching TRBD1 (6 bases). Germline V gene sequence: CDR1 MDHEN, CDR2 SYDVKM. This CDR3 has 14 residues. V lost 0 bases and J lost 9, with 12 bases in between. The CDR3 region has the DNA TGTGCCAGCAGTTTATGGGGGGGGCTGGGGCCCCAGCATTTT. This codes for CASSLWGGLGPQHF.

A word on this clonotype: Since a much larger clone is just one base distant, this may be a read error. The V gene is TRBV27, the J gene TRBJ1-1; D is unresolved. Germline V gene lookup returns CDR1 MNHEY and CDR2 SMNVEV (reference sequence). The V end lost 0 bases, the J end lost 4 bases, and 6 bases lay between the germline ends. CDR3 length: 13 amino acids. The CDR3, as DNA: TGTGCCAGCAGTTTATCGACGGCCACTGAAGCTTTCTTT. It specifies CASSLSTATEAFF.

In this sample, this clonotype turned up once. A single base separates this from a much larger clone, so it may be a read error. V is TRBV6-5 and J is TRBJ2-2, with 11 bases lining up with TRBD2. Per the germline V gene, CDR1 is MNHEY and CDR2 is SVGAGI. The length of the CDR3 is 17 residues. V shed 5 bases, J shed 10 bases, and the junction held 15 bases outside the gene matches. This CDR3 reads CASSHTSGGVLSAELFF. CDR3 nucleotide sequence: TGTGCCAGCAGTCACACTAGCGGGGGAGTACTAAGTGCGGAGCTGTTTTTT.

This chain connects TRBV11-3 to TRBJ2-5; 7 bases are a match to TRBD2. The V segment lost 5 bases and the J segment 1 base; nucleotides outside the gene matches: 4. CDR1 and CDR2 (germline): SGHNT, YENEEA. The CDR3 is 14 residues long. The CDR3 is CASSQRDGQETQYF. DNA for the CDR3: TGTGCCAGCAGCCAGCGGGACGGCCAAGAGACCCAGTACTTC.

This clonotype was picked up a small number of times. Written as DNA, the CDR3 is TGTGCCAGCAGCGTAGCAGGGGCCCAGGGGGATACGCAGTATTTT. It codes for CASSVAGAQGDTQYF. The chain joins TRBV9 to TRBJ2-3, with a tentative D call TRBD1 (6 bases). The V end was cut by 0 bases, the J end by 6 bases, with 14 bases between. The CDR3 runs 15 residues. Germline CDR1 SGDLS, CDR2 YYNGEE.

Comment on this clonotype: Since the CDR3 does not end with the conserved phenylalanine or tryptophan, this likely comes from a read error. The chain has TRBV7-9 and TRBJ1-1; D is ambiguous. The ends were cut back, 6 bases at V and 0 bases at J, with 2 bases in the middle. CDR1 is SEHNR, CDR2 FQNEAQ, per germline (reference sequence). This CDR3 spans 11 amino acids. This CDR3 reads CASRVNTEAFS. The CDR3 coding sequence is TGTGCCAGCAGGGTGAACACTGAAGCTTTCTCT.

In its sample, this clonotype was seen many times. The chain combines TRBV6-2 or TRBV6-3 with TRBJ2-5, with 9 bases lining up with TRBD2. With 6 bases clipped from V and 5 bases from J, the junction kept 13 bases outside the gene matches. Germline CDR1 MNHEY, CDR2 SVGEGT. The CDR3 length is 16 residues. CDR3 in amino acids: CASSFSFSGSGETQYF. CDR3 coding DNA: TGTGCCAGCAGCTTCTCATTTAGCGGGAGTGGGGAGACCCAGTACTTC.